The sequence of this T cell receptor (beta chain) was determined in a study of T cell responses to AZD1222 COVID-19 vaccine. Study-wide points: Clonal diversity was possibly underestimated, and white British individuals and females predominated among donors. Every sample of the repertoires postdated the peak T cell response.

From germline, CDR1 is SGHNT and CDR2 YENEEA. V shed 2 bases, J shed 12 bases, and the junction held 5 bases outside the gene matches. This CDR3 comprises 13 residues. Remarks on this clone: No antigen is known for it.

The study pooled second doses at about 4 or about 12 weeks. The table came from immunoSEQ multiplex PCR; TCRdb's copy has only in-frame clones and leaves some out. The sample yields under 140,000 clones, about 94% seen once. The source of this sequence is an adult who received the AZD1222 COVID-19 vaccine. The specimen was peripheral blood, collected 28 days after the second AZD1222 dose. The chain employs TRBV11-3 and TRBJ2-1; 9 positions match TRBD1. The CDR3 coding sequence is TGTGCCAGCAGCTTAACAGGGGGCCCCGGGCAGTTCTTC. Amino acids: CASSLTGGPGQFF.